This T cell receptor (beta chain) originates from a study of cytomegalovirus exposure and HLA in healthy donors. The germline V gene encodes CDR1 SGHRS and CDR2 YFSETQ. With 2 bases removed from V and 4 bases from J, the gap between germline ends came to 9 bases. This CDR3 has 13 amino acids. For this clone: The antigen remains unidentified.

The PCR contained 60 Vbeta and 13 Jbeta primers. Measured with immunoSEQ multiplex PCR; TCRdb has only the in-frame clones, and not every one. The table includes 110,000 to 150,000 clones, 80% detected once. Study conclusions and caveats: Cytomegalovirus association was assigned to approximately 160 TCR beta chains. A few CMV-associated chains were confirmed in vitro to be specific for CMV antigens. In a later analysis, specific HLA alleles were associated with 15,000 to 20,000 TCR beta sequences at a 0.05 false discovery rate.

The chain joins TRBV5-1 to TRBJ1-2, with D hard to call. Input material: PBMCs. The clonotype comes from a male donor in good health and CMV-seronegative. This CDR3 reads CASSFTSVYGYTF. The CDR3, as DNA: TGCGCCAGCAGCTTTACCTCGGTCTATGGCTACACCTTC.